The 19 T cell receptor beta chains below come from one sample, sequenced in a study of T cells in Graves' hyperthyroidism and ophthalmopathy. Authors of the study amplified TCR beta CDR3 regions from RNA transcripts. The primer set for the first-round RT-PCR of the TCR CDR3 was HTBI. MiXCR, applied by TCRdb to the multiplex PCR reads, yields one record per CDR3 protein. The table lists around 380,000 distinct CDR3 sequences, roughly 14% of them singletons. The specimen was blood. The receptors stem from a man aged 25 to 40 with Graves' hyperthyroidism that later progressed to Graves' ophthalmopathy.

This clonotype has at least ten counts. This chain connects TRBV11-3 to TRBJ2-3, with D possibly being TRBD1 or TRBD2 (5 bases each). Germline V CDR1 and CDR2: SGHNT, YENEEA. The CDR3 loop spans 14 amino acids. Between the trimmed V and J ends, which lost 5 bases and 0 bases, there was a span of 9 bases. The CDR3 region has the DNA TGTGCCAGCAGCCTCTGGGACAGCACAGATACGCAGTATTTT. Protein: CASSLWDSTDTQYF.

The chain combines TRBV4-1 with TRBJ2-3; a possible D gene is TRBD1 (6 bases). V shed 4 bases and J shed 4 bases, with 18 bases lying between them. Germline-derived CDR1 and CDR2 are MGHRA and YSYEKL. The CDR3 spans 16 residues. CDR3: CASSPGQPSTPDTQYF. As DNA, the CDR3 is TGCGCCAGCAGCCCCGGACAGCCGTCTACTCCAGATACGCAGTATTTT.

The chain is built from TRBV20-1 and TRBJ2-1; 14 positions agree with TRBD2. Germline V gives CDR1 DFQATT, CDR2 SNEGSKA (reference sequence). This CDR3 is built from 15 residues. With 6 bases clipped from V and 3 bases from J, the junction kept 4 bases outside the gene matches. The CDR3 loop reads CSALGLAGGYNEQFF. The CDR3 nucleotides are TGCAGTGCCCTCGGACTAGCGGGGGGCTACAATGAGCAGTTCTTC.

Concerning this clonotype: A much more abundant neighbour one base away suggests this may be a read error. The DNA for the CDR3 is TGTGCCACCAGTGATACTACAGGGCTTCGGCCCCAGCATTTT. The encoded protein is CATSDTTGLRPQHF. The chain combines TRBV24-1 with TRBJ1-5; D possibly corresponds to TRBD1 (6 bases). V was clipped by 3 bases and J by 9 bases, with 14 bases between them. CDR3 length: 14 amino acids. The germline CDR1 and CDR2 sequences are KGHDR and SFDVKD.

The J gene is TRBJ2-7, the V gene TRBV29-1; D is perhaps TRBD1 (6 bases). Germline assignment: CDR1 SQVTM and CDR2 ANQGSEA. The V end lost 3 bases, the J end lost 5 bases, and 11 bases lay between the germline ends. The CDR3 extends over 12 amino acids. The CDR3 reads CSVERTVDEQYF. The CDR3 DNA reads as TGCAGCGTTGAGCGGACAGTCGACGAGCAGTACTTC.

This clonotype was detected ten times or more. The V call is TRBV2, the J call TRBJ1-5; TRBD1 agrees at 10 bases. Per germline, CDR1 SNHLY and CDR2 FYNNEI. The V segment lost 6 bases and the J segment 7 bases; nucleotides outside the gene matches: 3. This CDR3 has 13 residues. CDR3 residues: CASRGQGLQPQHF. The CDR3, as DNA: TGTGCCAGCAGGGGACAGGGGTTACAGCCCCAGCATTTT.

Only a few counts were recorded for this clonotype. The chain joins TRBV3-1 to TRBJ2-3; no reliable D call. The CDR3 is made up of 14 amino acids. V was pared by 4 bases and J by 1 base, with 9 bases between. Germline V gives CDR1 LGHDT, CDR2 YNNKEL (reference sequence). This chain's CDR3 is CASSRIAGTDTQYF. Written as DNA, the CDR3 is TGTGCCAGCAGCCGTATAGCTGGCACAGATACGCAGTATTTT.

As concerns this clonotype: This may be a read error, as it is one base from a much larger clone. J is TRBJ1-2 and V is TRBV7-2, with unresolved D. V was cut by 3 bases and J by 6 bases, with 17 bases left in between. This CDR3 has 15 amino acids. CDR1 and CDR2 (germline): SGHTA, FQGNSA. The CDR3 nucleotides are TGTGCCAGCAGCTTTATTGCCGGGGATGCCCATGGCTACACCTTC. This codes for CASSFIAGDAHGYTF.

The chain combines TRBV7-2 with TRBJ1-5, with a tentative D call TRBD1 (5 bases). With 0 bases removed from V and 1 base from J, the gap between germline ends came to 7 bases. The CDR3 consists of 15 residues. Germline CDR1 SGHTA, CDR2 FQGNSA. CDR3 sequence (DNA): TGTGCCAGCAGCTTAGCCCGGGACAGCAATCAGCCCCAGCATTTT. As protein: CASSLARDSNQPQHF.

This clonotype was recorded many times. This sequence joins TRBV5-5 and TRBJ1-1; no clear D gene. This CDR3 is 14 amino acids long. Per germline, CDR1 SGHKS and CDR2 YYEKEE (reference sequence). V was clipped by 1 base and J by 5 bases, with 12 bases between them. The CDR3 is CASSLPGTDTEAFF. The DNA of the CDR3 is TGTGCCAGCAGCTTGCCAGGAACGGATACTGAAGCTTTCTTT.

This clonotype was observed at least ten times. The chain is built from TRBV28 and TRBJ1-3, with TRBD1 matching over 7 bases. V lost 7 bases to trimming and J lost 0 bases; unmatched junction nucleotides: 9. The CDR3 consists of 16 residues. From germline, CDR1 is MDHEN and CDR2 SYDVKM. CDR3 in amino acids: CASNPHRGPSGNTIYF. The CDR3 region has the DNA TGTGCCAGCAACCCCCACAGGGGTCCCTCTGGAAACACCATATATTTT.

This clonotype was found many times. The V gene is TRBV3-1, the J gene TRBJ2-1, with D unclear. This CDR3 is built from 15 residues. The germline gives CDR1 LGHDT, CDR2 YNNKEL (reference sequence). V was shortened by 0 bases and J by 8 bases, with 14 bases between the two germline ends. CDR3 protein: CASSQEGVRSDEQFF. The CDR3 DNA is TGTGCCAGCAGCCAAGAGGGTGTGCGAAGTGATGAGCAGTTCTTC.

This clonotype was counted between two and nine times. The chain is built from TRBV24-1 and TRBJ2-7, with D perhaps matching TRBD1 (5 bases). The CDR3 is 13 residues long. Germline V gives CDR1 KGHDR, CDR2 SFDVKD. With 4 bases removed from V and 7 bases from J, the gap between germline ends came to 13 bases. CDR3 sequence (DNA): TGTGCCACCAGTGACCGTACAGGAAAAGAGCAGTACTTC. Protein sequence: CATSDRTGKEQYF.

The CDR3 region is CASSYSTGGRRSNSPLHF. DNA of the CDR3: TGTGCCAGCAGTTACTCGACTGGGGGCAGGCGTAGTAATTCACCCCTCCACTTT. This sequence joins TRBV6-5 and TRBJ1-6; D is perhaps TRBD1 (6 bases). Germline V lookup: CDR1 MNHEY, CDR2 SVGAGI. CDR3 length: 18 amino acids. The V end lost 0 bases, the J end lost 6 bases, and 18 bases lay between the germline ends.

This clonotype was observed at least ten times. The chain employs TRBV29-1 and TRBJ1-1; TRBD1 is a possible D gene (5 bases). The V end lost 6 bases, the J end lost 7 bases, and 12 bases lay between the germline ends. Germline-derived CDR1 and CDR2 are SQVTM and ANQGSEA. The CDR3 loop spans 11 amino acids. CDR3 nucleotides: TGCAGCGTCCGGGACTCTGGTGAAGCTTTCTTT. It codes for CSVRDSGEAFF.

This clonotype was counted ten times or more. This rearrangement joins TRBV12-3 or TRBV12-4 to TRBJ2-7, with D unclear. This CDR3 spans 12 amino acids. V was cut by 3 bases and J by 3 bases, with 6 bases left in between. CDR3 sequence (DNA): TGTGCCAGCAGTTTCCGGGTCTACGAGCAGTACTTC. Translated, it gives CASSFRVYEQYF.

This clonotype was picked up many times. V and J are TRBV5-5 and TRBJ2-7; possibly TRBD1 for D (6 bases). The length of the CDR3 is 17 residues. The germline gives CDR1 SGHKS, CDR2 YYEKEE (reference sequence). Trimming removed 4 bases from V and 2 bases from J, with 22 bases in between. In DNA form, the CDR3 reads TGTGCCAGCAGCGGGTACAGGGAGCTACGCGGACCCTACGAGCAGTACTTC. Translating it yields CASSGYRELRGPYEQYF.

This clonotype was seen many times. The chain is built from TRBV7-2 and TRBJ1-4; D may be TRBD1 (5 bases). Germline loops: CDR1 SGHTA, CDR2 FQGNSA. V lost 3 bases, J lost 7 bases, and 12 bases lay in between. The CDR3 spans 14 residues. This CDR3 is CASSFDSRSEKLFF. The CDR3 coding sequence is TGTGCCAGCAGCTTTGACAGCCGGAGTGAAAAACTGTTTTTT.

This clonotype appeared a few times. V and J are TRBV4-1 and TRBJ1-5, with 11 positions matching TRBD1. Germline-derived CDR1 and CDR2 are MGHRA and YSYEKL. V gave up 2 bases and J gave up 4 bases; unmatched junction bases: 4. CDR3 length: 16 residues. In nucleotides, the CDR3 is TGCGCCAGCAGCCAAATGGGGACAGGGGGAAATCAGCCCCAGCATTTT. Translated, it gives CASSQMGTGGNQPQHF.